This TCR beta chain was recovered during a study of CD8 T cells in ankylosing spondylitis. TCRdb processed the 5' RACE reads anew with MiXCR; each CDR3 protein has one entry. In the table there are a few hundred thousand distinct CDR3 sequences, under 25% of which are singletons. The CDR3 is 16 residues long. V dropped 3 bases and J dropped 5 bases, with 16 bases sitting between them. With regard to this clonotype: The antigen is unknown.

Study-level results: What appeared characteristic of ankylosing spondylitis blood was a TCR beta motif of several highly homologous variants. Disease-linked clones, CD8+, were relatively rare in peripheral blood.

This chain connects TRBV12-3 or TRBV12-4 to TRBJ1-4, with D possibly being TRBD1 (5 bases). The receptor comes from a male donor with ankylosing spondylitis. Specimen: blood, either unsorted or a sorted T cell fraction (not recorded which). The chain's CDR3 is CASSFGGWLANEKLFF. The CDR3 bases are TGTGCCAGCAGTTTTGGGGGTTGGTTGGCGAATGAAAAACTGTTTTTT.